This section outlines one T cell receptor beta chain sequence together with its context. The target antigen is unknown. The data belong to a study of T cell responses to AZD1222 COVID-19 vaccine. Turning to the study itself: Pooled samples include second doses given at about 4 or 12 weeks. Overall study findings and caveats: Scientists sampled the repertoires only once the peak T cell response had passed.

Data came from immunoSEQ multiplex PCR; TCRdb stores just in-frame clones and leaves some out. The sample contains about 140,000 clones, 90% of which appear only once. The CDR3 is made up of 14 amino acids. Germline V gene lookup returns CDR1 SGHRS and CDR2 YFSETQ. With 0 bases removed from V and 6 bases from J, the gap between germline ends came to 10 bases. The TCR originated in an adult in good health. The V gene is TRBV5-1, the J gene TRBJ1-5; the D is unclear. Source: peripheral blood, taken on day 0 of AZD1222 vaccination. CDR3 in amino acids: CASSLEGSGQPQHF. Here the CDR3 DNA reads TGCGCCAGCAGCTTGGAAGGCAGTGGTCAGCCCCAGCATTTT. The full variable domain, completed using reference TRBV5-1 and TRBJ1-5, is KAGVTQTPRYLIKTRGQQVTLSCSPISGHRSVSWYQQTPGQGLQFLFEYFSETQRNKGNFPGRFSGRQFSNSRSEMNVSTLELGDSALYLCASSLEGSGQPQHFGDGTRLSIL.